This record looks at one T cell receptor (beta chain) sequence and its context. The antigen is not known. Bulk and single-cell libraries used iRepertoire multiplex PCR with TCR subtype-specific primers. TCRdb reprocessed the multiplex PCR reads, with one entry per CDR3 protein and no DNA. The sample's table shows more than 20,000 distinct CDR3 sequences. This specimen belongs to a study of T cells in severe cutaneous drug reactions. In the study overall: Only probable or definite SJS/TEN or DRESS cases by RegiSCAR were enrolled.

Carbamazepine had induced Stevens-Johnson syndrome or toxic epidermal necrolysis in the sequenced donors. Overall study findings and caveats: In carbamazepine-induced Stevens-Johnson syndrome or toxic epidermal necrolysis, TRBV12-4 averaged about 31% in blister cells and about 5.1% in PBMC. A public TCRbeta CDR3 appeared in all seven CBZ-SJS/TEN blister samples, averaging approximately 13%.

CDR3 length equals 15 residues. Germline CDR1 is SGHRS and CDR2 is YFSETQ. Sequencing used PBMCs. The V gene is TRBV5-1, the J gene TRBJ2-1; TCRdb indicates TRBD1, and absent DNA this call remains unverified. The receptor was derived from a human donor with toxic epidermal necrolysis, a severe cutaneous drug reaction. This chain's CDR3 is CASSLVARGLDEQFF.